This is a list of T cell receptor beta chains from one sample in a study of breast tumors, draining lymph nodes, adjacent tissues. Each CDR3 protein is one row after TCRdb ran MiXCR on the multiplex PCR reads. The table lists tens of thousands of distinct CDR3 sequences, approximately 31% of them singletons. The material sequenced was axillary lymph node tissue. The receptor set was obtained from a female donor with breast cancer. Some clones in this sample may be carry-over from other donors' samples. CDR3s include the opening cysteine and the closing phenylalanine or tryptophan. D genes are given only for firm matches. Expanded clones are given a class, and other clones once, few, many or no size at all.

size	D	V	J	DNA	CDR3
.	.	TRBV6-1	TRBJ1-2	TGTGCCAGCAGTGAATCAGCAGGGTACCCCTCGGGTGGCCACACCTTC	CASSESAGYPSGGHTF
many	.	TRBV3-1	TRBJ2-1	TGTGCCAGCAGCCAAGCCCTGAATGAGCAGTTCTTC	CASSQALNEQFF
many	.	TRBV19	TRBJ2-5	TGTGCCAGTAGCCAACTAGGAGACACGGAGACCCAGTACTTC	CASSQLGDTETQYF
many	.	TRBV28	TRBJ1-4	TGTGCCACCTCCGTCGAGGGCCAGCTTAATGAAAAACTGTTTTTT	CATSVEGQLNEKLFF
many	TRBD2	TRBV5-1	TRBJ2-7	TGCGCCAGCAGCACCTTAGCGGGATCCCACGAGCAGTACTTC	CASSTLAGSHEQYF
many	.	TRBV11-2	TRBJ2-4	TGTGCCACCGCACCGGGACTTTCAAACATTCAGTACTTC	CATAPGLSNIQYF
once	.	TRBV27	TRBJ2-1	TGTGCCAGCAGTTTAGGCGCGGGGAGCTCGATCAATGAGCAGTTCTTC	CASSLGAGSSINEQFF
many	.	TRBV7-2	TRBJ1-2	TGTGCCAGCAGCCCACTAACTAACTATGGCTACACCTTC	CASSPLTNYGYTF
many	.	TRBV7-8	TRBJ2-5	TGTGCCAGCAGCTCGACAACAGGGAGAGGGGAGACCCAGTACTTC	CASSSTTGRGETQYF
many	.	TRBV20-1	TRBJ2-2	TGCAGTGGCACGCAGGGGACCGGGGAGCTGTTTTTT	CSGTQGTGELFF
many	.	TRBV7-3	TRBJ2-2	TGTGCCAGCAGCTTAGAGGGGGCGAACACCGGGGAGCTGTTTTTT	CASSLEGANTGELFF
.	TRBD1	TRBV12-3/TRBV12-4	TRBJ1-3	TGTGCCAGCAGTTTTACCCGACAGGGGACAAACACCATATATTTT	CASSFTRQGTNTIYF
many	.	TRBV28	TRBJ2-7	TGTGCCAGCACCAAACGGGCCCCTACGGAGCAGTACTTC	CASTKRAPTEQYF
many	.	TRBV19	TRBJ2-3	TGTGCCAGTAGTTCACTATTCGCAGATACGCAGTATTTT	CASSSLFADTQYF
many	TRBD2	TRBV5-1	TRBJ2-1	TGCGCCAGCAGCTTGGGTCCCTCAGCGGGAGCCTCGGGGAATGAGCAGTTCTTC	CASSLGPSAGASGNEQFF
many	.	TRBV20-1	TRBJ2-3	TGCAGTGCTAGCGGGAGTGGAGCCACAGATACGCAGTATTTT	CSASGSGATDTQYF
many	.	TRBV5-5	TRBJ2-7	TGTGCCAGCAGCTTAGCTACAGGGTACGGGTACGAGCAGTACTTC	CASSLATGYGYEQYF
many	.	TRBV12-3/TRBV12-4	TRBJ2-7	TGTGCCAGCACCGCCCCCCGGGGGATTCTGTACTTC	CASTAPRGILYF
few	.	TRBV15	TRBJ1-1	TGTGCCACCAGCAGAGAAAGGGGAACTGAAGCTTTCTTT	CATSRERGTEAFF
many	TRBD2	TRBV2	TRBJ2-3	TGTGCCAGCACCAGGACTAGCGGGAACACAGATACGCAGTATTTT	CASTRTSGNTDTQYF
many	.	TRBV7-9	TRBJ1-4	TGTGCCAGCAGCTTAACATTTGAAAAACTGTTTTTT	CASSLTFEKLFF
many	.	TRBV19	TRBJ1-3	TGTGCCAGTAGTATTAGTAGCTACAACTCTGGAAACACCATATATTTT	CASSISSYNSGNTIYF
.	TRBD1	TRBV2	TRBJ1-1	TGTGCCAGCAGTCCCCCATCCGGGACAGGGGTTATGAACACTGAAGCTTTCTTT	CASSPPSGTGVMNTEAFF
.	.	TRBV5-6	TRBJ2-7	TGTGCCAGCAGCTTCCAAGGATCCGGCTACGAGCAGTACTTC	CASSFQGSGYEQYF
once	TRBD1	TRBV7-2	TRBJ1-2	TGTGCCAGCAGACGAACAGGGGACCTGATAGGCTATGGCTACACCTTC	CASRRTGDLIGYGYTF
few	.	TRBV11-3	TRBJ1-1	TGTGCCAGCAGCTTTCAGGGCGGGGATACTGAAGCTTTCTTT	CASSFQGGDTEAFF
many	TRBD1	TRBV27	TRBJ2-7	TGTGCCAGCAGTAAGACAGGGGCCTACGAGCAGTACTTC	CASSKTGAYEQYF
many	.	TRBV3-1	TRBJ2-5	TGTGCCAGCAGCCAAGGTGGGGAAGGGGGAACCCAGTACTTC	CASSQGGEGGTQYF
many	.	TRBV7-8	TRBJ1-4	TGTGCCAGCAGCTTAGGGCCTCTTGGTGCAACTAATGAAAAACTGTTTTTT	CASSLGPLGATNEKLFF
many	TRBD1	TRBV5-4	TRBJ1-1	TGTGCCAGCAGCGTACTACAGGGGGCAGATGAAGCTTTCTTT	CASSVLQGADEAFF
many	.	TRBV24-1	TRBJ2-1	TGTGCCACCAGTGATAGACATTCGAGCTCCTACAATGAGCAGTTCTTC	CATSDRHSSSYNEQFF
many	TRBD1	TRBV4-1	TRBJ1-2	TGCGCCAGCAGCCCGGGACAGGACTATGGCTACACCTTC	CASSPGQDYGYTF
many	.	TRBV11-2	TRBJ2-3	TGTGCCAGCAGCTTAGATCGGTATTGGATTCGCACAGATACGCAGTATTTT	CASSLDRYWIRTDTQYF
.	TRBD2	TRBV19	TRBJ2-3	TGTGCCAGTACCGCCGGGACTAGCGGGAGGGCCAAGCAGTATTTT	CASTAGTSGRAKQYF
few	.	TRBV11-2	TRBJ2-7	TGTGCCAGCAGCTTAGGTGGAGGGGCACGCTACGAGCAGTACTTC	CASSLGGGARYEQYF
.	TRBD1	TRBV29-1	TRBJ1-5	TGCAGCGTTGGGGACAGGGGGGACAATCAGCCCCAGCATTTT	CSVGDRGDNQPQHF
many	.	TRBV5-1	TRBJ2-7	TGCGCCAGCAGAGATATCGGACTACGTCTCAACGAGCAGTACTTC	CASRDIGLRLNEQYF
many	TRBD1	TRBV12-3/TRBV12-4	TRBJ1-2	TGTGCCAGCAACGGACAGGGCGATGGCTACACCTTC	CASNGQGDGYTF
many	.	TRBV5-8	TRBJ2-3	TGTGCCAGCAGCTTGACAGGGGGGGCAGATACGCAGTATTTT	CASSLTGGADTQYF
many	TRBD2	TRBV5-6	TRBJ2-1	TGTGCCAGCAGCTTGGGAGCGGGGCATTCATACAATGAGCAGTTCTTC	CASSLGAGHSYNEQFF
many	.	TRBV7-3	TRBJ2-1	TGTGCCAGCAGCCCAAGGGCGGAAAAGTACAATGAGCAGTTCTTC	CASSPRAEKYNEQFF
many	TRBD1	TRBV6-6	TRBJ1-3	TGTGCCAGCAGTCGAACAGGGGGCGGTGGAAACACCATATATTTT	CASSRTGGGGNTIYF